The 28 T cell receptor beta chains in this list originate from one sample, sequenced in a study of T-cell reconstitution after alpha-beta-depleted transplantation in children (dated by TCRdb to about 2016). What this sample's time point label stands for: day 60 (about 2 months) after transplantation. The label giving this sample's treatment or condition can be read as: allogeneic hematopoietic cell transplantation with graft depleted of TCRalphabeta T cells and CD19 B cells. Library construction relied on PCR. TCRdb shows the sequencer as Illumina HiSeq 2500. TCR libraries were prepared with molecular barcoding, using unique molecular identifiers to normalize TCRbeta repertoire quantification. The public sequencing data were trimmed at Q25 with fastp and processed into clonotypes with MiXCR by TCRdb, which kept only in-frame beta chains. Rows are combined by CDR3 protein, so each entry shows the most common genes and DNA. The sample table contains more than 85,000 distinct CDR3 sequences; only one count was recorded for 4.5% to 7.5% of them. About 6.1% of the sample is held by the ten biggest clonotypes.

This specimen consisted of PBMCs, mostly from graft donor cells, obtained 60 days after TCRalphabeta/CD19-depleted stem cell transplant. The receptors here all came from a female patient aged 2-15 years who had a stem cell transplant for Fanconi anemia, so the T cells may come from the graft donor.

Ten or more counts support this clonotype. The J gene is TRBJ1-2, the V gene TRBV28; D is ambiguous. The CDR3 runs 15 residues. The germline V gene encodes CDR1 MDHEN and CDR2 SYDVKM. Trimming cost V 5 bases and J 4 bases, with 17 bases left between them. CDR3 DNA sequence: TGTGCCAGCAGTGCTACTATGACGTTGGGCTATGGCTACACCTTC. Its translation is CASSATMTLGYGYTF.

This clonotype has at least ten counts. The rearrangement links TRBV7-8 to TRBJ2-3; TRBD2 aligns across 11 bases. The germline CDR1 and CDR2 sequences are SGHVS and FQNEAQ. The ends lost 5 bases at V and 1 base at J; junction bases unmatched: 8. This CDR3 is 17 amino acids long. This CDR3 is CASSQRTSGFRTDTQYF. The CDR3 DNA reads TGTGCCAGCAGCCAAAGGACTAGCGGGTTCCGCACAGATACGCAGTATTTT.

This clonotype was observed many times. The gene calls are TRBV20-1 and TRBJ2-7; TRBD1 or TRBD2 may be the D gene (5 bases each). The CDR3 has 14 residues. Germline CDR1 reads DFQATT; CDR2 reads SNEGSKA (reference sequence). V lost 2 bases to trimming and J lost 3 bases, with 14 bases between them. CDR3 in amino acids: CSARIPGPSYEQYF. In DNA form, the CDR3 reads TGCAGTGCTAGAATACCGGGACCGAGCTACGAGCAGTACTTC.

This clonotype has at least ten counts. The chain recombines TRBV28 with TRBJ2-1; unclear D gene. The CDR3 runs to 11 residues. V was clipped by 0 bases and J by 7 bases, with 1 base between them. Per the germline V gene, CDR1 is MDHEN and CDR2 is SYDVKM. The CDR3 nucleotides read TGTGCCAGCAGTTTATGGAATGAGCAGTTCTTC. It encodes CASSLWNEQFF.

Ten or more counts support this clonotype. The rearrangement links TRBV5-1 to TRBJ2-3, with D possibly matching TRBD2 (6 bases). V lost 1 base, J lost 5 bases, and 14 bases lay in between. The CDR3 runs to 15 residues. Germline assignment: CDR1 SGHRS and CDR2 YFSETQ. This CDR3 is CASSLFTSRLDTQYF. CDR3 DNA: TGCGCCAGCAGCTTGTTTACTAGCCGGTTAGATACGCAGTATTTT.

The chain combines TRBV4-2 with TRBJ2-3; 12 nucleotides align to TRBD2. There are 16 residues in the CDR3. Germline CDR1 is LGHNA and CDR2 is YNFKEQ. Trimming at V came to 3 bases and at J to 6 bases, leaving 7 bases not matched to a gene. CDR3 nucleotides: TGTGCCAGCAGCCAGGACGGTCTAGCGGGGGGGGATACGCAGTATTTT. This translates into CASSQDGLAGGDTQYF.

This clonotype was seen a few times. The chain employs TRBV21-1 and TRBJ2-2; no check of the table's D call, TRBD2, against the DNA was made. TRBV21-1 represents a pseudogene. The CDR3 has 12 amino acids. CDR3 DNA: TGCGGACTAGCGGGACTAACCGGGGAGCTGTTTTTT. Its translation is CGLAGLTGELFF.

J is TRBJ2-7 and V is TRBV20-1; 8 nucleotides line up with TRBD2. CDR1 is DFQATT, CDR2 SNEGSKA, per germline (reference sequence). J lost 3 bases, V lost 2 bases, and 12 bases had no gene match. The CDR3 totals 16 residues. The CDR3 loop is CSARRFREGSIYEQYF. CDR3 DNA sequence: TGCAGTGCTAGACGGTTTCGGGAGGGCTCTATCTACGAGCAGTACTTC.

This clonotype was detected many times. The chain joins TRBV20-1 to TRBJ2-3, with 9 bases identical to TRBD2. The CDR3 is 16 amino acids. Germline-derived CDR1 and CDR2 are DFQATT and SNEGSKA (reference sequence). V shed 7 bases and J 3 bases; nucleotides not matched to a gene: 14. CDR3 sequence reads: CSGHAGGPKETDTQYF. The CDR3 nucleotides are TGCAGTGGCCACGCGGGAGGGCCAAAAGAAACAGATACGCAGTATTTT.

This clonotype was recorded many times. The V call is TRBV3-1, the J call TRBJ2-3, with 7 bases matching TRBD1. Germline V gives CDR1 LGHDT, CDR2 YNNKEL (reference sequence). V lost 6 bases to trimming and J lost 3 bases; unmatched junction nucleotides: 3. The CDR3 has 13 residues. CDR3 bases: TGTGCCAGCAGGGCGACAGGGACAGATACGCAGTATTTT. Translation gives CASRATGTDTQYF.

This clonotype was seen only a few times. V is TRBV5-1 and J is TRBJ2-3; D is uncertain. The ends were cut back, 0 bases at V and 4 bases at J, with 9 bases in the middle. Germline CDR1 SGHRS, CDR2 YFSETQ. This CDR3 is built from 14 residues. CDR3 loop: CASSLDPTPDTQYF. CDR3 nucleotide sequence: TGCGCCAGCAGCTTGGACCCGACTCCAGATACGCAGTATTTT.

This clonotype was recorded many times. The chain's CDR3 is CASSSPGQGEKLFF. CDR3 coding DNA: TGTGCCAGCAGTTCTCCGGGACAGGGGGAAAAACTGTTTTTT. The J gene is TRBJ1-4, the V gene TRBV28; 10 nucleotides align to TRBD1. J was trimmed by 8 bases and V by 4 bases; bases with no gene match: 4. This CDR3 has 14 amino acids. CDR1 is MDHEN and CDR2 is SYDVKM in the germline V gene. Full variable domain (remainder filled in from reference TRBV28 and TRBJ1-4): DVKVTQSSRYLVKRTGEKVFLECVQDMDHENMFWYRQDPGLGLRLIYFSYDVKMKEKGDIPEGYSVSREKKERFSLILESASTNQTSMYLCASSSPGQGEKLFFGSGTQLSVL.

This clonotype was recorded a few times. The chain links TRBV9 to TRBJ1-2; TRBD1 is a possible D gene (5 bases). The ends were cut back, 2 bases at V and 4 bases at J, with 12 bases in the middle. The CDR3 runs 14 residues. Germline values: CDR1 SGDLS, CDR2 YYNGEE. CDR3 sequence (DNA): TGTGCCAGCAGCGTTAATGGGCAGGGCTATGGCTACACCTTC. Translated, it gives CASSVNGQGYGYTF.

This clonotype was recorded at least ten times. The chain links TRBV19 to TRBJ2-1, with 7 positions matching TRBD2. J gave up 5 bases and V 5 bases, and 15 bases lay outside the gene matches. Germline CDR1 reads LNHDA; CDR2 reads SQIVND (reference sequence). The CDR3 runs 17 residues. The CDR3 loop is CASSAYGLGRENNEQFF. DNA of the CDR3: TGTGCCAGTAGTGCGTACGGACTAGGACGCGAAAACAATGAGCAGTTCTTC.

The CDR3 sequence: CASSFPSVETQYF. In DNA, the CDR3 is TGTGCCAGCAGTTTTCCTTCAGTGGAGACCCAGTACTTC. The J gene is TRBJ2-5, the V gene TRBV28; D is unresolved. V lost 3 bases to trimming and J lost 5 bases, with 10 bases between them. The CDR3 sequence is 13 residues long. The germline V gene has CDR1 MDHEN and CDR2 SYDVKM.

This clonotype was seen many times. V gene TRBV5-4 combines with J gene TRBJ2-2; 10 bases align to TRBD2. The germline CDR1 and CDR2 sequences are SGHNT and YYREEE (reference sequence). V shed 6 bases, J shed 3 bases, and the junction held 8 bases outside the gene matches. The CDR3 is 16 amino acids. The CDR3: CASTSGTSAYTGELFF. The CDR3 DNA sequence: TGTGCCAGCACCTCCGGGACTAGCGCCTACACCGGGGAGCTGTTTTTT.

The table lists this clonotype with many counts. The chain couples TRBV30 to TRBJ1-4; possible D gene TRBD1, 5 bases. This CDR3 comprises 18 residues. From germline, CDR1 is GTSNPN and CDR2 SVGIG (reference sequence). V shed 0 bases and J shed 4 bases, with 21 bases lying between them. CDR3 bases: TGTGCCTGGAGTGTACACTTGAGGAAGACAGAATTTAATGAAAAACTGTTTTTT. Protein sequence: CAWSVHLRKTEFNEKLFF.

This clonotype has a count of ten or more. The rearrangement joins TRBV21-1 to TRBJ2-1; TRBD2 is the table's D call and was not checked against the DNA. TRBV21-1 is an annotated pseudogene. This CDR3 region has 19 residues. The CDR3 loop is CASSKGISRRGDLYNEQFF. DNA of the CDR3: TGTGCCAGCAGCAAAGGGATTAGCAGGAGGGGGGACCTCTACAATGAGCAGTTCTTC.

The chain combines TRBV5-1 with TRBJ2-5; 7 nucleotides align to TRBD2. The V gene's germline CDR1 is SGHRS and CDR2 YFSETQ. The V and J ends lost 2 bases and 1 base, in that order; junction bases with no gene match: 5. CDR3 size: 15 residues. CDR3 sequence: CASSFTGTIQETQYF. The CDR3 DNA reads as TGCGCCAGCAGCTTTACCGGGACTATCCAAGAGACCCAGTACTTC.

V gene TRBV30 combines with J gene TRBJ2-1; possible D gene TRBD2, 6 bases. V shed 4 bases and J shed 15 bases, with 16 bases lying between them. CDR3 size: 11 residues. Germline CDR1 is GTSNPN and CDR2 is SVGIG (reference sequence). CDR3 region: CAWTRGTVWFF. CDR3 nucleotides: TGTGCCTGGACTCGAGGGACTGTGTGGTTCTTC.

This clonotype was observed many times. This chain connects TRBV5-1 to TRBJ2-7, with 13 bases lining up with TRBD2. This CDR3 spans 15 amino acids. Germline CDR1 is SGHRS and CDR2 is YFSETQ. The V and J ends lost 4 bases and 4 bases, in that order; junction bases with no gene match: 5. Here the CDR3 reads CASSLGTSGVYEQYF. The CDR3 coding sequence is TGCGCCAGCAGCCTGGGGACTAGCGGGGTATACGAGCAGTACTTC.

This clonotype was counted at least ten times. This chain uses TRBV6-4 with TRBJ2-7; perhaps TRBD1 as D (5 bases). CDR1 is MRHNA and CDR2 is SNTAGT in the germline V gene. The germline V and J ends were trimmed by 7 bases and 0 bases, with 19 bases remaining between them. The CDR3 has 16 amino acids. The CDR3 nucleotides are TGTGCCAGCACGTCTTTTAGGGGCCTAAGCTCCTACGAGCAGTACTTC. Residues: CASTSFRGLSSYEQYF.

The V call is TRBV5-1, the J call TRBJ1-5, with a tentative D call TRBD1 (6 bases). The CDR3 has 21 residues. From germline, CDR1 is SGHRS and CDR2 YFSETQ. V was trimmed by 0 bases and J by 4 bases, leaving 29 bases between them. Written as DNA, the CDR3 is TGCGCCAGCAGCTTGGTAGCGATCTTAAACGGCACAGGGCGGGGGAATCAGCCCCAGCATTTT. This gives the protein CASSLVAILNGTGRGNQPQHF.

This clonotype was recorded at least ten times. V gene TRBV10-2 combines with J gene TRBJ2-7; 8 bases are shared with TRBD2. The germline CDR1 and CDR2 sequences are WSHSY and SAAADI. The ends lost 7 bases at V and 2 bases at J; junction bases unmatched: 1. This CDR3 has 12 amino acids. CDR3 loop: CASTSGPYEQYF. Here the CDR3 DNA reads TGCGCCAGCACTAGCGGGCCCTACGAGCAGTACTTC.

The chain uses TRBV6-1 and TRBJ2-5; D is ambiguous. Trimming shortened V by 6 bases and J by 4 bases, and 18 bases separated the two germline ends. This CDR3 comprises 15 residues. The germline V gene encodes CDR1 MNHNS and CDR2 SASEGT. CDR3 nucleotides: TGTGCCAGCAGCGCTGGGTTGTCGGGCAGAGAGACCCAGTACTTC. Encoded protein: CASSAGLSGRETQYF.

This clonotype was recorded many times. The chain uses TRBV7-3 and TRBJ2-5; TRBD1 aligns across 8 bases. The V and J ends lost 5 bases and 2 bases, in that order; junction bases with no gene match: 7. The CDR3 has 15 amino acids. CDR1 SGHTA and CDR2 FQGTGA come from the germline V gene. The CDR3 DNA follows: TGTGCCAGCAGCCCACAGACAGGGGCGCAAGAGACCCAGTACTTC. The encoded protein is CASSPQTGAQETQYF. Based on the CDR3 plus reference TRBV7-3 and TRBJ2-5, the full variable domain is GAGVSQTPSNKVTEKGKYVELRCDPISGHTALYWYRQSLGQGPEFLIYFQGTGAADDSGLPNDRFFAVRPEGSVSTLKIQRTERGDSAVYLCASSPQTGAQETQYFGPGTRLLVL.

This clonotype came up a few times. This rearrangement joins TRBV11-1 to TRBJ2-5; 9 nucleotides match TRBD2. This CDR3 is 15 amino acids long. After removal of 4 bases from V and 4 bases from J, the junction contained 7 bases not matched to a gene. Germline CDR1 and CDR2: SGHAT and FQDESV (reference sequence). CDR3 coding DNA: TGTGCCAGCAGCTCGGGAGCGGGGGGCCCAGAGACCCAGTACTTC. Translation gives CASSSGAGGPETQYF.

The chain links TRBV12-3 or TRBV12-4 to TRBJ2-1; D is possibly TRBD2 (5 bases). This CDR3 has 15 residues. V was shortened by 5 bases and J by 3 bases, with 14 bases between the two germline ends. In DNA, the CDR3 is TGTGCCAGCAGTCCCGGGATAGTTAACTACAATGAGCAGTTCTTC. It yields the protein CASSPGIVNYNEQFF.